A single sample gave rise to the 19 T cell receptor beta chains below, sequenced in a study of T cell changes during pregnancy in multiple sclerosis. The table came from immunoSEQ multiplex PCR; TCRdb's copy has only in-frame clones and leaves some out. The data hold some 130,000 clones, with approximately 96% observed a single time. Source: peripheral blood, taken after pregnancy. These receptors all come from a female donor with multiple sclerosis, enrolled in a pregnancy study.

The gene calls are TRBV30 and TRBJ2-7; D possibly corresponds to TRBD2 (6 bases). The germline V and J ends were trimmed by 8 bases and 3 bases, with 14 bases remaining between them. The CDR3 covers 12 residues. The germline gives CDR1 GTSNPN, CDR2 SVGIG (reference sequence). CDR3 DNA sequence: TGTGCCGGGACCATGGGGGGCTACGAGCAGTACTTC. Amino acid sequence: CAGTMGGYEQYF.

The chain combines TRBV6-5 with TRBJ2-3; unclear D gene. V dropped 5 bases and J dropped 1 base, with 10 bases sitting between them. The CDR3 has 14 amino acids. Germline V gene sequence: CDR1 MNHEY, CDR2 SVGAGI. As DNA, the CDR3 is TGTGCCAGCAGTAACGTCGCGGGCACAGATACGCAGTATTTT. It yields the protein CASSNVAGTDTQYF.

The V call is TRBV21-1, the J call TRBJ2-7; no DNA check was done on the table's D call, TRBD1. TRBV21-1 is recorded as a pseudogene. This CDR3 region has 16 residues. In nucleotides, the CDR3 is TGTGCCAGCAGCACCTTTGAAGGGGATATCTCCTACGAGCAGTACTTC. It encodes CASSTFEGDISYEQYF.

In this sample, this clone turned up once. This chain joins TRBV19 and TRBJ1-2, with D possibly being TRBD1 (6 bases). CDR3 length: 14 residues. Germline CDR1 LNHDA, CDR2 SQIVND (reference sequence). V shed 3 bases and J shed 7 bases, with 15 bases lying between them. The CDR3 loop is CASSMGSGTTGYTF. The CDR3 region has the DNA TGTGCCAGTAGTATGGGTTCCGGGACAACTGGCTACACCTTC.

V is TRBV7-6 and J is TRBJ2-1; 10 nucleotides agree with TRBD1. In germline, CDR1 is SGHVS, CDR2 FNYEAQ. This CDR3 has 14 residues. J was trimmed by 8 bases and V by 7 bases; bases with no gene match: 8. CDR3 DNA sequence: TGTGCCAGCATCTTGGGGACAGGGGTCGATGAGCAGTTCTTC. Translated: CASILGTGVDEQFF.

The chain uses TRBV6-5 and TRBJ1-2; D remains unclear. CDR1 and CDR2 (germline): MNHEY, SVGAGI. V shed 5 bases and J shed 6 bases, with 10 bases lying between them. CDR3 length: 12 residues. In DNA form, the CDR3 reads TGTGCCAGCAGTGACGTCGGGGATGGCTACACCTTC. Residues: CASSDVGDGYTF.

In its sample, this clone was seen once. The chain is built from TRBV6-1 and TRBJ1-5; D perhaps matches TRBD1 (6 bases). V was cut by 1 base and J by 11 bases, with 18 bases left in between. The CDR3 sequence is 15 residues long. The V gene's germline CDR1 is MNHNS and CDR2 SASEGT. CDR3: CASSEEAGASSSQHF. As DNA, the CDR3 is TGTGCCAGCAGTGAAGAGGCAGGGGCATCAAGTTCCCAGCATTTT.

CDR3 sequence reads: CASSLGLTGRDYNEQFF. In DNA form, the CDR3 reads TGCGCCAGCAGCTTGGGGCTCACTGGGAGGGATTACAATGAGCAGTTCTTC. The gene calls are TRBV5-1 and TRBJ2-1; TRBD2 agrees at 7 bases. Germline V gene lookup returns CDR1 SGHRS and CDR2 YFSETQ. Trimming cost V 0 bases and J 4 bases; bases outside gene matches: 10. This CDR3 comprises 17 residues. The whole variable domain, remainder taken from reference TRBV5-1 and TRBJ2-1, is KAGVTQTPRYLIKTRGQQVTLSCSPISGHRSVSWYQQTPGQGLQFLFEYFSETQRNKGNFPGRFSGRQFSNSRSEMNVSTLELGDSALYLCASSLGLTGRDYNEQFFGPGTRLTVL.

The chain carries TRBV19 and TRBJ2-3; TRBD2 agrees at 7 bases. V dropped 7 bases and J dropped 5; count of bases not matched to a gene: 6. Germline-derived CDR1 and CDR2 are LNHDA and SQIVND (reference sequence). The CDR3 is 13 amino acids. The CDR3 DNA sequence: TGTGCCAGTAACGGGAGGCCGGGAGATACGCAGTATTTT. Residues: CASNGRPGDTQYF. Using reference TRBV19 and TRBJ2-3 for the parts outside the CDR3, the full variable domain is DGGITQSPKYLFRKEGQNVTLSCEQNLNHDAMYWYRQDPGQGLRLIYYSQIVNDFQKGDIAEGYSVSREKKESFPLTVTSAQKNPTAFYLCASNGRPGDTQYFGPGTRLTVL.

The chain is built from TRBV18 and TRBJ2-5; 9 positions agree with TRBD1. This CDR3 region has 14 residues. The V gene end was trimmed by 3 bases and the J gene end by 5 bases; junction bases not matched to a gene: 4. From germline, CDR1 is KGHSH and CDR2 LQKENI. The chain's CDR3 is CASSPGTGTETQYF. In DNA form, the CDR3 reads TGTGCCAGCTCACCCGGGACAGGGACGGAGACCCAGTACTTC.

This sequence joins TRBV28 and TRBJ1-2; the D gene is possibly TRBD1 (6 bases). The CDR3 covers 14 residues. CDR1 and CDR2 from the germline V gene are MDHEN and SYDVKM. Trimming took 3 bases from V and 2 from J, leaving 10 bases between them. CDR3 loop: CASSFGGQNYGYTF. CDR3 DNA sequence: TGTGCCAGCAGTTTTGGAGGACAGAACTATGGCTACACCTTC.

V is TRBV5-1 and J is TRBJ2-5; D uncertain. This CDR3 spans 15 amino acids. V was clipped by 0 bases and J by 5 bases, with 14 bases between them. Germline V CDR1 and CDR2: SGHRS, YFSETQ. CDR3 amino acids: CASSLVISQRETQYF. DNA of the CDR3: TGCGCCAGCAGCTTGGTGATCTCCCAACGGGAGACCCAGTACTTC.

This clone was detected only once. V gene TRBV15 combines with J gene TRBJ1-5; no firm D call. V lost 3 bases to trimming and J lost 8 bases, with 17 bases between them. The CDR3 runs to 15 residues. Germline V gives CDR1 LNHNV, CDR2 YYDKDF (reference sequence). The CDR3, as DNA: TGTGCCACCAGCAGGGCCCCGGTCTGGAGGGAGCCCCAGCATTTT. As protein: CATSRAPVWREPQHF.

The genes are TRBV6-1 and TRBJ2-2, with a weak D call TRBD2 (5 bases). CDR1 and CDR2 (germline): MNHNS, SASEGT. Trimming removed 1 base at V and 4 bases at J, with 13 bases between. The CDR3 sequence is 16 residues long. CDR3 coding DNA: TGTGCCAGCAGTGAAGAGTTAGGACTCACCACCGGGGAGCTGTTTTTT. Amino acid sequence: CASSEELGLTTGELFF.

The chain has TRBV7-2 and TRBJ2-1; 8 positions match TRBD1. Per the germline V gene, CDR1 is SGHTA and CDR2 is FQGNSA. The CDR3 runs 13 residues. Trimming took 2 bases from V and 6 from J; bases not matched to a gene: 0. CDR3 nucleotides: TGTGCCAGCAGCTTAACAGGGGGCAATGAGCAGTTCTTC. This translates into CASSLTGGNEQFF.

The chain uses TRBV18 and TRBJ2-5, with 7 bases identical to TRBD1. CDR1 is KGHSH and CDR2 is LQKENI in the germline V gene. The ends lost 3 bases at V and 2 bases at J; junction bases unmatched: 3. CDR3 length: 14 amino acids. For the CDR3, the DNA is TGTGCCAGCTCACCCTGGACAGGTCAAGAGACCCAGTACTTC. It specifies CASSPWTGQETQYF.

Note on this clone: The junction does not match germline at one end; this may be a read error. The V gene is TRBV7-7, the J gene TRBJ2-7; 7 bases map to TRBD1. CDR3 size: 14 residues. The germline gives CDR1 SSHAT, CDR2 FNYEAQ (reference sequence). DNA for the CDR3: TGTGCTAGCAGCCGGGACAGTAGCTCCTACGAGCAGTACTTC. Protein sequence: CASSRDSSSYEQYF.

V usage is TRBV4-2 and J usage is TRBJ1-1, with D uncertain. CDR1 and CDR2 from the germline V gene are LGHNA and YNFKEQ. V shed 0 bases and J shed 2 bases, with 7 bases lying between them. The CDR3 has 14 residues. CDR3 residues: CASSQDWRNTEAFF. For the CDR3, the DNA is TGTGCCAGCAGCCAAGATTGGAGAAACACTGAAGCTTTCTTT.

CDR3 in DNA: TGTGCCAGCACGAGAATGGACACCCAAGAGACCCAGTACTTC. This codes for CASTRMDTQETQYF. The chain links TRBV2 to TRBJ2-5, with a weak D call TRBD1 (5 bases). The CDR3 is made up of 14 amino acids. Trimming cost V 7 bases and J 1 base, with 13 bases left between them. Germline values: CDR1 SNHLY, CDR2 FYNNEI. Combining the CDR3 with reference TRBV2 and TRBJ2-5 gives the whole variable domain EPEVTQTPSHQVTQMGQEVILRCVPISNHLYFYWYRQILGQKVEFLVSFYNNEISEKSEIFDDQFSVERPDGSNFTLKIRSTKLEDSAMYFCASTRMDTQETQYFGPGTRLLVL.